The 8 T cell receptor beta chains below come from one sample, sequenced in a study of CD8 T cells in ankylosing spondylitis. The antigens for these receptors are not known. TCRdb called the 5' RACE reads again in MiXCR, with one record for every CDR3 protein. Of around 490,000 distinct CDR3 sequences listed, roughly 5.3% are singletons. Study conclusions and caveats: A TCR beta motif made of fewer than 10 highly homologous variants seemed typical of ankylosing spondylitis blood.

Material for sequencing was blood, either unsorted or a sorted T cell fraction (not recorded which). These receptors were collected from a male donor with ankylosing spondylitis.

This clonotype was seen many times. The rearrangement uses TRBV5-1 and TRBJ1-2; D might be TRBD1 (5 bases). The CDR3 length is 15 residues. Germline loops: CDR1 SGHRS, CDR2 YFSETQ. Deletions cut 2 bases from V and 2 bases from J, with 13 bases between. In DNA form, the CDR3 reads TGCGCCAGCAGCTTCGGATACGCAGGGAACTATGGCTACACCTTC. Protein sequence: CASSFGYAGNYGYTF. Filled out from reference TRBV5-1 and TRBJ1-2, the complete variable domain reads KAGVTQTPRYLIKTRGQQVTLSCSPISGHRSVSWYQQTPGQGLQFLFEYFSETQRNKGNFPGRFSGRQFSNSRSEMNVSTLELGDSALYLCASSFGYAGNYGYTFGSGTRLTVV.

As concerns this clonotype: Given a much more abundant clone one base away, this may be a read error. This sequence joins TRBV11-1 and TRBJ1-1; D is ambiguous. V was pared by 1 base and J by 6 bases, with 12 bases between. CDR1 is SGHAT and CDR2 is FQDESV in the germline V gene (reference sequence). This CDR3 spans 14 amino acids. CDR3 residues: CASSLESLQAEAFF. CDR3 nucleotide sequence: TGTGCCAGCAGCTTAGAGTCGCTCCAGGCTGAAGCTTTCTTT.

This clonotype appeared many times. The genes are TRBV20-1 and TRBJ1-1, with a possible D match to TRBD1 (5 bases). CDR1 is DFQATT, CDR2 SNEGSKA, per germline (reference sequence). The CDR3 runs to 12 residues. The V end lost 6 bases, the J end lost 3 bases, and 11 bases lay between the germline ends. CDR3 in DNA: TGCAGTGCCAATTGGGGCTACACTGAAGCTTTCTTT. Encoded protein: CSANWGYTEAFF.

DNA for the CDR3: TGTGCCACCAGTGACCAGACAAAAAGCTCCTACAATGAGCAGTTCTTC. Its protein is CATSDQTKSSYNEQFF. The V call is TRBV24-1, the J call TRBJ2-1; no clear D gene. Germline assignment: CDR1 KGHDR and CDR2 SFDVKD. The CDR3 loop spans 16 amino acids. V lost 4 bases to trimming and J lost 0 bases, with 12 bases between them.

This clonotype was observed at least ten times. The chain couples TRBV27 to TRBJ2-7, with a tentative D call TRBD2 (6 bases). The CDR3 spans 13 residues. The germline V and J ends were trimmed by 3 bases and 2 bases, with 8 bases remaining between them. Looked up from germline, CDR1 is MNHEY and CDR2 is SMNVEV (reference sequence). Written as DNA, the CDR3 is TGTGCCAGCAGTTTCACGGGAGCCTACGAGCAGTACTTC. Encoded protein: CASSFTGAYEQYF.

This clonotype was observed a few times. The chain is built from TRBV6-1 and TRBJ2-2, with TRBD2 as a possible D gene (7 bases). Trimming cost V 6 bases and J 4 bases, with 18 bases left between them. This CDR3 has 16 amino acids. Germline lookup yields CDR1 MNHNS and CDR2 SASEGT. The DNA of the CDR3 is TGTGCCAGCAGGGGGCTCTGGGGGGGCATCACCGGGGAGCTGTTTTTT. Its translation: CASRGLWGGITGELFF.

This clonotype was seen repeatedly, ten times or more. V is TRBV4-1 and J is TRBJ2-3; 7 positions match TRBD2. CDR3 length: 16 residues. The trim removed 0 bases at V and 2 bases at J, leaving 5 bases unmatched. The germline V gene encodes CDR1 MGHRA and CDR2 YSYEKL. Here the CDR3 DNA reads TGCGCCAGCAGCCAAGATCGCGCGGGGGACACAGATACGCAGTATTTT. Translating gives CASSQDRAGDTDTQYF.

This clonotype was counted at least ten times. The J gene is TRBJ1-5, the V gene TRBV25-1, with D uncertain. CDR3 length: 13 amino acids. V was cut by 4 bases and J by 5 bases, with 9 bases left in between. Germline CDR1 and CDR2: MGHDK and SYGVNS. The CDR3 sequence is CASSVSGYQPQHF. DNA for the CDR3: TGTGCCAGCAGTGTGTCAGGCTATCAGCCCCAGCATTTT. The full variable domain, with the rest looked up from reference TRBV25-1 and TRBJ1-5, is EADIYQTPRYLVIGTGKKITLECSQTMGHDKMYWYQQDPGMELHLIHYSYGVNSTEKGDLSSESTVSRIRTEHFPLTLESARPSHTSQYLCASSVSGYQPQHFGDGTRLSIL.